The 9 T cell receptor beta chains below come from one sample, sequenced in a study of human T cells and chemical hapten exposure listed by TCRdb under 2021. The time point label on this specimen signifies: pre-sensitization, week 0. Read against the paper, the sample's treatment or condition label means: therapeutic diphenylcyclopropenone sensitization with weekly scalp DPC. Receptor libraries were prepared by RACE. The instrument was a NextSeq 500. TCRdb cleaned the public reads at Q25 with fastp, built clones with MiXCR and kept in-frame beta chains. Each record represents a unique CDR3 protein, reported with the most common genes and DNA among its rows. Recorded for this sample are around 60,000 distinct CDR3 sequences; about 6.7% of them occurred a single time. Jointly, the top ten make up about 1.5% of the sample. The specimen comprised whole blood, sampled in connection with sensitization to the hapten diphenylcyclopropenone (DPC). These TCRs come from a woman in her 30s with alopecia areata. Some clones in this sample may be carry-over from other donors' samples.

The chain carries TRBV20-1 and TRBJ2-7; D unclear. There are 13 residues in the CDR3. V was shortened by 5 bases and J by 2 bases, with 13 bases between the two germline ends. Germline CDR1 DFQATT, CDR2 SNEGSKA (reference sequence). The CDR3 DNA follows: TGCAGTGCTTTGACCGAAACCACCTACGAGCAGTACTTC. It yields the protein CSALTETTYEQYF.

This clonotype was counted many times. The CDR3 loop reads CASSQDRGYGYTF. CDR3 coding DNA: TGTGCCAGCAGCCAGGACAGGGGATATGGCTACACCTTC. The V and J genes are TRBV3-1 and TRBJ1-2; 9 positions match TRBD1. CDR1 and CDR2 (germline): LGHDT, YNNKEL (reference sequence). The V gene end was trimmed by 3 bases and the J gene end by 5 bases; junction bases not matched to a gene: 1. CDR3 size: 13 residues.

V usage is TRBV7-2 and J usage is TRBJ2-3; 12 bases fit TRBD2. Per germline, CDR1 SGHTA and CDR2 FQGNSA. With 5 bases clipped from V and 1 base from J, the junction kept 7 bases outside the gene matches. The CDR3 is 17 residues long. In DNA, the CDR3 is TGTGCCAGCAGCCCCAGACTAGCGGGGGACCGCACAGATACGCAGTATTTT. Protein: CASSPRLAGDRTDTQYF. The full variable domain, its missing parts supplied by reference TRBV7-2 and TRBJ2-3, is GAGVSQSPSNKVTEKGKDVELRCDPISGHTALYWYRQSLGQGLEFLIYFQGNSAPDKSGLPSDRFSAERTGGSVSTLTIQRTQQEDSAVYLCASSPRLAGDRTDTQYFGPGTRLTVL.

This clonotype came up a few times. The V call is TRBV29-1, the J call TRBJ1-6; 7 bases are a match to TRBD1. CDR1 and CDR2 (germline): SQVTM, ANQGSEA. CDR3 length: 13 amino acids. The V segment lost 4 bases and the J segment 5 bases; nucleotides outside the gene matches: 2. CDR3 nucleotides: TGCAGCGTTGGGACAGGAGATAATTCACCCCTCCACTTT. Translated, it gives CSVGTGDNSPLHF. Full variable domain (remainder filled in from reference TRBV29-1 and TRBJ1-6): SAVISQKPSRDICQRGTSLTIQCQVDSQVTMMFWYRQQPGQSLTLIATANQGSEATYESGFVIDKFPISRPNLTFSTLTVSNMSPEDSSIYLCSVGTGDNSPLHFGNGTRLTVT.

This clonotype showed up many times. Germline is not matched at one junction end, which may reflect a read error. This chain joins TRBV3-1 and TRBJ1-1, with D uncertain. The V gene's germline CDR1 is LGHDT and CDR2 YNNKEL (reference sequence). The CDR3 runs to 12 residues. CDR3 in amino acids: CASSQENSEAFF. CDR3 bases: TGTGCCAGCAGCCAAGAGAACAGTGAAGCTTTCTTT.

The sample holds many counts of this clonotype. Here the CDR3 DNA reads TGTGCCAGCAGCTCTCTTCTACAGGGAGGCAATGAGCAGTTCTTC. Translation gives CASSSLLQGGNEQFF. The chain employs TRBV6-5 and TRBJ2-1; D may be TRBD1 or TRBD2 (6 bases each). V shed 6 bases and J shed 6 bases, with 18 bases lying between them. Germline-derived CDR1 and CDR2 are MNHEY and SVGAGI. The CDR3 is made up of 15 amino acids.

This clonotype appeared many times. V is TRBV20-1 and J is TRBJ1-6; tentatively, D is TRBD1 (6 bases). V was pared by 7 bases and J by 5 bases, with 15 bases between. From germline, CDR1 is DFQATT and CDR2 SNEGSKA (reference sequence). The CDR3 extends over 14 amino acids. The CDR3 DNA sequence: TGCAGTGTTAAACAGGGATCGAATAATTCACCCCTCCACTTT. It yields the protein CSVKQGSNNSPLHF.

This clonotype was counted many times. The CDR3 loop is CASSSPDKGFTEAFF. The CDR3 DNA sequence: TGTGCCAGCAGCAGCCCAGATAAGGGTTTCACTGAAGCTTTCTTT. The rearrangement joins TRBV5-6 to TRBJ1-1; D is undetermined. Per the germline V gene, CDR1 is SGHDT and CDR2 is YYEEEE. The V end lost 4 bases, the J end lost 4 bases, and 17 bases lay between the germline ends. The CDR3 runs to 15 residues. The variable domain in full, completed from reference TRBV5-6 and TRBJ1-1, reads DAGVTQSPTHLIKTRGQQVTLRCSPKSGHDTVSWYQQALGQGPQFIFQYYEEEERQRGNFPDRFSGHQFPNYSSELNVNALLLGDSALYLCASSSPDKGFTEAFFGQGTRLTVV.

This clonotype was observed at least ten times. This chain links TRBV5-1 with TRBJ1-5, with D unclear. The CDR3 is 15 residues long. CDR1 is SGHRS and CDR2 is YFSETQ in the germline V gene. V was cut by 0 bases and J by 4 bases, with 11 bases left in between. The CDR3 nucleotides read TGCGCCAGCAGCTTGGCCCCCGCGGGTAATCAGCCCCAGCATTTT. Translating it yields CASSLAPAGNQPQHF.